This T cell receptor (beta chain) was sequenced for a study of CD8+CD57+ T cells in acquired aplastic anemia (dated by TCRdb to between 2018 and 2020). Study-level background: On average, sorted CD4+ and CD8+ cells yielded around 3.5 ug of extracted DNA, with a range of about 0.18 to 27.4 ug. Mean read counts for healthy donor samples were around 10 million for CD4+ cells and fewer than 12 million for CD8+ cells. Findings and caveats that apply to the study as a whole: Around 30 CD8+ CDR3 sequences were found in both patients and controls but appeared to be highly expressed in patients and within the immunodominant clones of the patients. Patients and healthy controls showed no significant difference in CD8+ Simpson's diversity (P=0.060).

V and J are truncated by 5 bases and 7 bases respectively, leaving an intervening sequence of 12 bases. CDR1 and CDR2 are drawn from the germline V gene (reference sequence): LNHDA, SQIVND. The CDR3 numbers 14 residues from cysteine through phenylalanine. Only CDR3 DNA remains: 42 bases, in frame from the first base. The study deep-sequenced TCR repertoires of sorted CD4+ and CD8+ blood T cells from severe aplastic anemia patients and healthy subjects. Ficoll-Paque density gradient centrifugation was used to isolate peripheral blood mononuclear cells. Before DNA extraction, CD4+ and CD8+ T cells were sorted with FACS or magnetic beads. This clonotype was recorded at least ten times. Which antigen it targets is not known. Qualities for individual bases were not recorded, and no much larger clone is one base off. TCR beta VDJ combination and CDR3 sequence profiling used genomic DNA as the template. An Illumina HiSeq 2000 was the platform used for TCR repertoire sequencing. The authors processed their data as follows. TRBV/TRBJ rearrangement plots, CDR3 size and DJ length profiles, and Simpson's diversity index were used to assess repertoires. Whichever DNA sequence was most abundant in the deep sequencing data was defined as the immunodominant clone. CDR3 amino acid sequences were checked for sharing between subjects and were compared against published repertoires and the VDJdb database. Using fastp trimming at Q25 and MiXCR clonotype assembly, TCRdb reanalyzed the public sequencing data and kept in-frame beta chains. Each entry merges the rows of one CDR3 protein and shows their most common DNA and genes. The V and J calls follow TCRdb's processing rather than the paper's. Across this sample there are 400,000 to 500,000 distinct CDR3 sequences, with 65% to 75% seen only once. Of the sample, 3.5% to 4.5% is held by the ten largest clones.

Sequencing used sorted CD4+, CD8+, or CD8+CD57+ T cells (not recorded which) from PBMCs. The receptor chain draws on TRBV19 and TRBJ1-6; the D gene identity is not certain. This TCR was sampled from a human donor in good health, serving as a control. The CDR3 protein is CASSRPNMNSPLHF. The DNA sequence is given as TGTGCCAGTAGTCGCCCGAATATGAATTCACCCCTCCACTTT.